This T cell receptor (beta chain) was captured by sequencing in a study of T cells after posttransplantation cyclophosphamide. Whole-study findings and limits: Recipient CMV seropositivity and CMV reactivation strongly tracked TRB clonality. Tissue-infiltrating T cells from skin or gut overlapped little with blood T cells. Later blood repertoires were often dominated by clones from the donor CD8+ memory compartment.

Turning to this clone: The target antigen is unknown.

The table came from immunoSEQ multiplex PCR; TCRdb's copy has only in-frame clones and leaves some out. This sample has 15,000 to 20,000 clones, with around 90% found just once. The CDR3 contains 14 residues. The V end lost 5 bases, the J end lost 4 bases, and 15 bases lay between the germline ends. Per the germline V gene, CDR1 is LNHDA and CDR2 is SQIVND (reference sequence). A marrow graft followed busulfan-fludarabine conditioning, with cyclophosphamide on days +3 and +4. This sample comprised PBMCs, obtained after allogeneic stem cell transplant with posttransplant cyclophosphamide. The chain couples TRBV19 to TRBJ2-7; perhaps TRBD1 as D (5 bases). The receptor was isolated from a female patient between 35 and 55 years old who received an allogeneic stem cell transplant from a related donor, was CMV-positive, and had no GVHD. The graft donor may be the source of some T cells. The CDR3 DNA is TGTGCCAGTAGTCCTAGGGGCGATAGATACGAGCAGTACTTC. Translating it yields CASSPRGDRYEQYF.